The clone carrying this T cell receptor beta chain was seen only once. The entry originates in a study of blood T cell repertoires in COVID-19. At the level of the study: Material from acute and convalescent COVID-19 was sourced from the United States, Italy and Spain. Sources were T cells, B-cell-depleted T cells, or PBMCs; the material itself was cDNA or gDNA.

Methods used by the authors: For nucleated cells, counts were estimated from reference gene primer amplification. Clones were read by immunoSEQ multiplex PCR, and TCRdb kept only the in-frame ones, dropping some. The V and J calls and clone size were taken over from that table, and D and trimming were inferred from the DNA. The sample records approximately 260,000 clones, approximately 80% being singletons. The CDR3 has 15 amino acids. V dropped 5 bases and J dropped 1; count of bases not matched to a gene: 7. Germline V gene sequence: CDR1 SEHNR, CDR2 FQNEAQ (reference sequence). The chain combines TRBV7-9 with TRBJ1-1; 7 bases match TRBD1. The sample taken for sequencing was peripheral blood. The TCR sequence derives from a woman aged 40 to 50 with active or convalescent COVID-19. CDR3 DNA: TGTGCCAGCAGCGAAAGGGGGCGGTCGAACACTGAAGCTTTCTTT. Residues: CASSERGRSNTEAFF.